The clone carrying this TCR beta chain was recorded a few times. Germline loops: CDR1 SGHVS, CDR2 FQNEAQ. The ends were cut back, 3 bases at V and 4 bases at J, with 9 bases in the middle. This CDR3 has 14 residues. These data belong to a study of blood T cells in healthy people across ages. Primers used in a second PCR of roughly 6 to 12 cycles were a sample-barcoded 5' primer and a J-beta primer mix. In TCRdb, the 5' RACE reads were re-called with MiXCR into one record per CDR3 protein. The sample consists of more than 700,000 distinct CDR3 sequences, 35% to 50% of them appearing once. The sequence was obtained from a man older than 75 in good health. This chain uses TRBV7-8 with TRBJ1-4; D is undetermined. Sequenced input: blood. The CDR3 here is CASSLTDHNEKLFF. CDR3 sequence (DNA): TGTGCCAGCAGCTTGACGGACCATAATGAAAAACTGTTTTTT.